One T cell receptor (beta chain) is described in this entry. This clonotype has a count of ten or more. No antigen is known for it. No qualities accompany the bases; no much larger clone lies one base away. TCR beta CDR3 regions were amplified from RNA transcripts. The TCR CDR3 was subjected to a first round of RT-PCR using the HTBI primer set and the Qiagen OneStep RT-PCR kit. Libraries were constructed in a second round of multiplex PCR, after which size selection and purification were carried out. The libraries were sequenced on an Illumina HiSeq2000 using paired-end 100 bp reads. For the original study's pipeline: Raw data were processed with SOAPnuke, discarding reads with adapters, uncalled bases, mean Phred below 15, or no exact constant-primer or identifier match. High-quality paired reads were merged using COPE v1.2.5, and each unique nucleotide sequence was defined as a clonotype. Clonotypes were aligned to IMGT TRBV, TRBD and TRBJ reference segments using MiTCR v1.1. Only V-J combinations with frequency above 0.0001, covering about 99% of repertoires, were analysed. The TCS score was defined as F50 (clonal expansion) divided by E x V (chaos), with BLOSUM62-based TCRdist calculated between CDR3 peptides within each V-J. Welch's t-statistics and random forest reduced around 550 V-J features to 13, which were used in a naive Bayes classifier (R e1071). TCRdb's own reprocessing of the public reads used fastp at Q25 and MiXCR and kept productive beta chains. One record per CDR3 amino acid sequence lists the most common genes and DNA. TCRdb's processing, not the authors' own work, is the source of the V and J calls. The sample data list 650,000 to 750,000 distinct CDR3 sequences, and less than 15% of these were observed just once. The ten largest clones capture roughly a tenth of the sample.

The record originates from a study of T cells in Graves' hyperthyroidism and ophthalmopathy (dated by TCRdb to between 2018 and 2020). Study-wide context: Peripheral blood samples were taken at the time of initial diagnosis, prior to any treatment. To identify TCR V-J signatures that set the groups apart, the researchers used a discovery cohort of 100 patients, made up of 43 with Graves' ophthalmopathy and about 60 with stable Graves' hyperthyroidism. TCR Vbeta CDR3 sequencing of 135 peripheral blood samples (approximately 44 ophthalmopathy, around 80 hyperthyroidism and some 17 progressor patients) is reported in the paper. Prospective prediction of ophthalmopathy was tested in an independent validation cohort of 18 hyperthyroidism patients and around 16 patients who later progressed to ophthalmopathy. After sampling, hyperthyroidism patients received methimazole starting at 30 mg daily, and ophthalmopathy patients received high-dose intravenous methylprednisolone. In several Graves' hyperthyroidism patients, the study also compared T-cell repertoires from thyroid tissue with T-cell repertoires from blood. For training and testing, the 100 or so patients in the discovery cohort were randomly divided in a 7:3 ratio.

Its CDR3 holds 18 amino acids, cysteine through phenylalanine. Just the 54-base CDR3 DNA is kept, in frame starting at base 1. Between the V and J ends, shortened by 7 bases and 0 bases respectively, the junction contains 22 bases. Based on the germline V gene, the CDR1 and CDR2 sequences are MNHNS and SASEGT. Stable Graves' hyperthyroidism was defined as no progression to ophthalmopathy during 18 months of follow-up. Hyperthyroidism patients were newly diagnosed, with disease duration under 2 months, and aged 18 to 65 years. Patients with uncontrolled infections, other autoimmune diseases, pregnancy or lactation were excluded. Diagnoses relied on clinical symptoms, serum thyroxine and TRAb, thyroid ultrasound and orbital computed tomography. PBMCs were separated from roughly 10 ml of fresh peripheral blood using Ficoll-Paque density gradient centrifugation. Total RNA was extracted with Trizol reagent, and quality was checked on an Agilent 2100 Bioanalyzer.

Paper-wide results and their limitations: Most expanded thyroid clonotypes (frequency above 0.001) were also detected in blood, suggesting blood repertoires may reflect thyroid immune responses. Sample size was not statistically predetermined, and investigators were not blinded to group allocation. A model built on a 13 V-J signature distinguished ophthalmopathy from stable hyperthyroidism, reaching 85% to 90% sensitivity and 81.08% specificity in cross-validation and 80%/75% in testing. In validation, the model predicted progression to ophthalmopathy with roughly 70% sensitivity and about 72% specificity, a median of roughly seven months before onset.

The sequence is built from TRBV6-1 and TRBJ1-5; a tentative D match to TRBD1 spans 6 bases. This clonotype was sampled from a young woman with Graves' hyperthyroidism. Sequencing was performed on blood. The CDR3 is CASTLEGGGFPSNQPQHF. The DNA is TGTGCCAGCACTTTGGAGGGGGGCGGGTTCCCTAGCAATCAGCCCCAGCATTTT.